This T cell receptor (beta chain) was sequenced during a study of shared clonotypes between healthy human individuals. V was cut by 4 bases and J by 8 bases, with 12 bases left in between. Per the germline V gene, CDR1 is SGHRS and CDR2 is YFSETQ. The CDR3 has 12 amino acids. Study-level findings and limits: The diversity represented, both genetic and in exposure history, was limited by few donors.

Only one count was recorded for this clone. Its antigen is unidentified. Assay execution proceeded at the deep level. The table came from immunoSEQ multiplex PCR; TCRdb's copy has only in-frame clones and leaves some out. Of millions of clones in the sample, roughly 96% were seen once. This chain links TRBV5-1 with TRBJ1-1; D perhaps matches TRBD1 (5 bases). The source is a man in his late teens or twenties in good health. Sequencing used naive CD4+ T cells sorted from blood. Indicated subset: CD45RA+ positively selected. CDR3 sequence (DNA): TGCGCCAGCAGCCGGGACCTCGACGAAGCTTTCTTT. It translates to CASSRDLDEAFF.